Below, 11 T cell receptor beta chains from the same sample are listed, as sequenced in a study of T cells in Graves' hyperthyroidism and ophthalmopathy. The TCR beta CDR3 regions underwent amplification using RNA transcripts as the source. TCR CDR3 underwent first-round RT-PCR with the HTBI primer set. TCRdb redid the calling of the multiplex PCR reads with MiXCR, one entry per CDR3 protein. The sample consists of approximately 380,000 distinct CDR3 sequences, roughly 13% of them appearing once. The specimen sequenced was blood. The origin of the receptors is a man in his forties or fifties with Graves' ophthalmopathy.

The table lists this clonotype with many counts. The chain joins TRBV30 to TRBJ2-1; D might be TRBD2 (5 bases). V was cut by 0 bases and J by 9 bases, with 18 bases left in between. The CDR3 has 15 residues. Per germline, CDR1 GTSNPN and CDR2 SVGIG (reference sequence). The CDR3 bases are TGTGCCTGGAGTGTAGTACTAGGAGGCTACGGTGAGCAGTTCTTC. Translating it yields CAWSVVLGGYGEQFF.

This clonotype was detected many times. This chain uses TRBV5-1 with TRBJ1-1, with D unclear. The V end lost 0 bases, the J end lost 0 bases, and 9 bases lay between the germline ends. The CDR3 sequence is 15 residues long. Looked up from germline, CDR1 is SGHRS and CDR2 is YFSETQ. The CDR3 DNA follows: TGCGCCAGCAGCTTGGATCAGATCATGAACACTGAAGCTTTCTTT. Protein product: CASSLDQIMNTEAFF.

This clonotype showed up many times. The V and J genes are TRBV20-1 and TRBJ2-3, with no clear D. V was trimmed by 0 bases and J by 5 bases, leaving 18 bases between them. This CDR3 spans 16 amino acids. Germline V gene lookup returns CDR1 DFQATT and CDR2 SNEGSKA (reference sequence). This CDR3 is CSARDVAPRTIDTQYF. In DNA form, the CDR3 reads TGCAGTGCTAGAGATGTGGCTCCCCGTACTATAGATACGCAGTATTTT.

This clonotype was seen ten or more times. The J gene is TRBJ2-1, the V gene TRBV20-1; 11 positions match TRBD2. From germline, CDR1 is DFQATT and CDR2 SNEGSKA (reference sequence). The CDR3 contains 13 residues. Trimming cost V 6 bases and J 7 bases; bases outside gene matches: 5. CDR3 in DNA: TGCAGTGCCCCTTTAGCGGGAGGGAATGAGCAGTTCTTC. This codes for CSAPLAGGNEQFF.

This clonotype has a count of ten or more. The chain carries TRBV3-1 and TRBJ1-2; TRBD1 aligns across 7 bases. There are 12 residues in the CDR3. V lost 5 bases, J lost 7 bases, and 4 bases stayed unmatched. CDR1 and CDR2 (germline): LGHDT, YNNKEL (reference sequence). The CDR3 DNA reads TGTGCCAGCAGCGACAGGGTGGGTGGCTACACCTTC. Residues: CASSDRVGGYTF.

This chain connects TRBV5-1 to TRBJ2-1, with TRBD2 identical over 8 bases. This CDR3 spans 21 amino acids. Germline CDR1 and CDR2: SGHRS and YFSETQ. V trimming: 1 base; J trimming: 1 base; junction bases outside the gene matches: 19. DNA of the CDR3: TGCGCCAGCAGCTTGTCCCGCTTACGCAGCGGGAGAATTTCGTCCTACAATGAGCAGTTCTTC. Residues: CASSLSRLRSGRISSYNEQFF.

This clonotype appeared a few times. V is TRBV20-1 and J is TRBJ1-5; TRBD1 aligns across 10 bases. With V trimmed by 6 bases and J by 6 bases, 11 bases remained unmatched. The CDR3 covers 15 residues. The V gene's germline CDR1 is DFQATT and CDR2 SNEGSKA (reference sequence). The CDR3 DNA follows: TGCAGTGCCGGACAGGGGGGCAGGTTTAGTCAGCCCCAGCATTTT. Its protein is CSAGQGGRFSQPQHF.

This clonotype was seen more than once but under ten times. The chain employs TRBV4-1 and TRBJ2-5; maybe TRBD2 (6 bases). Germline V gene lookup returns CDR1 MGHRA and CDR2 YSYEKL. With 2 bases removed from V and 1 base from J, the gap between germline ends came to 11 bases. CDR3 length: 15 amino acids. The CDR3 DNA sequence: TGCGCCAGCAGCCAACTTTTGCGGGGCCAAGAGACCCAGTACTTC. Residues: CASSQLLRGQETQYF.

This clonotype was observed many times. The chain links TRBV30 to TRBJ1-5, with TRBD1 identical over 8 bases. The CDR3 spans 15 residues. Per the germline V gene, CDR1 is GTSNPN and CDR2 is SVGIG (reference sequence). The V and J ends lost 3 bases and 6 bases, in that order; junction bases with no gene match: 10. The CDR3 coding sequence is TGTGCCTGGAGCCTTCCTGGACAGGGCGGTCAGCCCCAGCATTTT. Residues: CAWSLPGQGGQPQHF. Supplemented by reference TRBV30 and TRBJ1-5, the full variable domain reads SQTIHQWPATLVQPVGSPLSLECTVEGTSNPNLYWYRQAAGRGLQLLFYSVGIGQISSEVPQNLSASRPQDRQFILSSKKLLLSDSGFYLCAWSLPGQGGQPQHFGDGTRLSIL.

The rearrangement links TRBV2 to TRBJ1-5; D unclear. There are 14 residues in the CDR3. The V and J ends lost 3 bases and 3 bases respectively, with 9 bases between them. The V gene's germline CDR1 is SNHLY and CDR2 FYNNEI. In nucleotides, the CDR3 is TGTGCCAGCAGTGAGTGGGGAGACAATCAGCCCCAGCATTTT. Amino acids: CASSEWGDNQPQHF. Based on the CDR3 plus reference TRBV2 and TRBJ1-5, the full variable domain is EPEVTQTPSHQVTQMGQEVILRCVPISNHLYFYWYRQILGQKVEFLVSFYNNEISEKSEIFDDQFSVERPDGSNFTLKIRSTKLEDSAMYFCASSEWGDNQPQHFGDGTRLSIL.

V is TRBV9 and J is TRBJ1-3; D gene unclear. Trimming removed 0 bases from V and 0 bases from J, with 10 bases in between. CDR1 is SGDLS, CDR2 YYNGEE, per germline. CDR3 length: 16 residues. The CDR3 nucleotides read TGTGCCAGCAGCGTAGCTCCGGGGTCCTCTGGAAACACCATATATTTT. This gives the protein CASSVAPGSSGNTIYF.